A single sample is the source of the 30 T cell receptor beta chains below, sequenced in a study of sequential checkpoint blockade in melanoma. Using immunoSEQ multiplex PCR, the repertoire was profiled, and TCRdb retains in-frame clones only, with some absent. The sample yields about a thousand clones, roughly 19% seen once. Treatment defined: randomized to nivolumab then ipilimumab (arm A) or the reverse (arm B). This sample comprised tumor tissue (inferred from file names), obtained from a patient given nivolumab and ipilimumab in sequence. The receptors stem from a human donor with melanoma.

This clone is a singleton in its sample. The chain couples TRBV19 to TRBJ1-2; 8 bases fit TRBD1. Trimming cost V 3 bases and J 8 bases; bases outside gene matches: 8. The CDR3 spans 14 residues. Germline CDR1 LNHDA, CDR2 SQIVND (reference sequence). Here the CDR3 DNA reads TGTGCCAGTAGTATTTCGGTAGGGACAGGAGGCTACACCTTC. Translated, it gives CASSISVGTGGYTF. Drawing the rest from reference TRBV19 and TRBJ1-2, the complete variable domain is DGGITQSPKYLFRKEGQNVTLSCEQNLNHDAMYWYRQDPGQGLRLIYYSQIVNDFQKGDIAEGYSVSREKKESFPLTVTSAQKNPTAFYLCASSISVGTGGYTFGSGTRLTVV.

This clone was observed a few times. V gene TRBV4-1 combines with J gene TRBJ1-1; 7 nucleotides agree with TRBD1. CDR3 length: 14 residues. The trim removed 4 bases at V and 3 bases at J, leaving 5 bases unmatched. Per germline, CDR1 MGHRA and CDR2 YSYEKL. CDR3 in amino acids: CASSRTGVHTEAFF. CDR3 DNA sequence: TGCGCCAGCAGCCGAACAGGGGTTCACACTGAAGCTTTCTTT.

This clone was seen more than once but under ten times. The V and J genes are TRBV28 and TRBJ2-1; 7 bases fit TRBD2. The J segment lost 2 bases and the V segment lost 2 bases, leaving 3 bases of the junction unmatched. Germline CDR1 MDHEN, CDR2 SYDVKM. The length of the CDR3 is 15 residues. CDR3 loop: CASSLAGEPYNEQFF. CDR3 coding DNA: TGTGCCAGCAGTTTAGCGGGAGAACCCTACAATGAGCAGTTCTTC. The variable domain in full, completed from reference TRBV28 and TRBJ2-1, reads DVKVTQSSRYLVKRTGEKVFLECVQDMDHENMFWYRQDPGLGLRLIYFSYDVKMKEKGDIPEGYSVSREKKERFSLILESASTNQTSMYLCASSLAGEPYNEQFFGPGTRLTVL.

This clone is categorized as medium-sized. The V call is TRBV11-3, the J call TRBJ1-6; D unclear. V lost 5 bases and J 3 bases, leaving 11 bases between the germline ends. The CDR3 length is 15 residues. Germline V gene sequence: CDR1 SGHNT, CDR2 YENEEA. The CDR3: CASSHPEDYNSPLHF. DNA of the CDR3: TGTGCCAGCAGCCACCCCGAGGACTATAATTCACCCCTCCACTTT.

By share of the sample, this clone is medium-sized. This sequence joins TRBV9 and TRBJ1-4; D possibly corresponds to TRBD1 (5 bases). The V end was cut by 0 bases, the J end by 8 bases, with 14 bases between. This CDR3 is built from 15 residues. Germline loops: CDR1 SGDLS, CDR2 YYNGEE. The CDR3 protein is CASSVGAGNEEKLFF. The CDR3 DNA reads as TGTGCCAGCAGCGTAGGGGCAGGGAATGAGGAAAAACTGTTTTTT.

The CDR3 reads CASSPQEGANYGYTF. CDR3 sequence (DNA): TGTGCCAGCTCACCACAGGAGGGTGCCAACTATGGCTACACCTTC. J is TRBJ1-2 and V is TRBV18; D not resolved. CDR3 size: 15 residues. V lost 1 base and J lost 2, with 11 bases in between. CDR1 is KGHSH, CDR2 LQKENI, per germline.

This clone has only a few counts. The V gene is TRBV19, the J gene TRBJ1-5; unclear D gene. The CDR3 has 12 amino acids. The V gene lost 3 bases and the J gene lost 7 bases, with 7 bases spanning the gap. CDR1 and CDR2 from the germline V gene are LNHDA and SQIVND (reference sequence). The CDR3 protein is CASSISAQPQHF. In nucleotides, the CDR3 is TGTGCCAGTAGTATTTCAGCCCAGCCCCAGCATTTT.

This clone was seen only a few times. The chain recombines TRBV12-1 with TRBJ2-4. TRBV12-1 is tagged as a pseudogene. The CDR3 sequence is 16 residues long. The CDR3 sequence is CASTLRQGGPKNIQYF. The CDR3 bases are TGTGCCAGCACCCTTCGACAGGGAGGGCCCAAAAACATTCAGTACTTC.

This chain links TRBV19 with TRBJ2-6, with D tentatively TRBD1 (6 bases). Trimming stripped 6 bases from V and 4 bases from J, with 19 bases between. CDR1 is LNHDA, CDR2 SQIVND, per germline (reference sequence). This CDR3 is 17 amino acids long. The CDR3 here is CASRTTGWEIGANVLTF. The CDR3 nucleotides read TGTGCCAGTAGGACGACAGGATGGGAGATCGGGGCCAACGTCCTGACTTTC.

The chain is built from TRBV19 and TRBJ1-5; the D gene is possibly TRBD1 (6 bases). V was clipped by 5 bases and J by 0 bases, with 20 bases between them. Per germline, CDR1 LNHDA and CDR2 SQIVND (reference sequence). CDR3 length: 18 amino acids. The CDR3 bases are TGTGCCAGTAGTCTTTCGGCGACAGGACTATATAGCAATCAGCCCCAGCATTTT. This translates into CASSLSATGLYSNQPQHF. The full variable domain, completed using reference TRBV19 and TRBJ1-5, is DGGITQSPKYLFRKEGQNVTLSCEQNLNHDAMYWYRQDPGQGLRLIYYSQIVNDFQKGDIAEGYSVSREKKESFPLTVTSAQKNPTAFYLCASSLSATGLYSNQPQHFGDGTRLSIL.

This clone counts as medium-sized (0.01 to 0.1%). V is TRBV11-3 and J is TRBJ2-7; possibly TRBD2 for D (5 bases). Germline V gene lookup returns CDR1 SGHNT and CDR2 YENEEA. V was pared by 5 bases and J by 3 bases, with 17 bases between. The CDR3 has 15 residues. The CDR3 loop is CASSAGGGLLYEQYF. CDR3 coding DNA: TGTGCCAGCAGCGCAGGTGGAGGTCTGCTCTACGAGCAGTACTTC.

This clone was observed a handful of times. This chain joins TRBV6-8 and TRBJ1-3; the D gene is possibly TRBD1 (5 bases). Germline V CDR1 and CDR2: MNHGY, SAAAGT. The V and J ends lost 5 bases and 1 base respectively, with 24 bases between them. The CDR3 is 19 residues long. CDR3 in amino acids: CASSDPGPDSLLSGNTIYF. The CDR3 region has the DNA TGTGCCAGCAGTGACCCGGGCCCAGACAGCTTGCTATCTGGAAACACCATATATTTT.

The gene calls are TRBV5-1 and TRBJ1-4, with TRBD1 matching 12 bases. CDR1 SGHRS and CDR2 YFSETQ come from the germline V gene. CDR3 length equals 16 residues. The trim removed 4 bases at V and 7 bases at J, leaving 8 bases unmatched. The CDR3 loop reads CASSVGTGGRVEKLFF. In DNA form, the CDR3 reads TGCGCCAGCAGCGTCGGGACAGGGGGCAGGGTTGAAAAACTGTTTTTT.

This clone is deemed medium-sized (0.01 to 0.1%). The chain employs TRBV11-3 and TRBJ2-1; 9 bases fit TRBD2. The J segment lost 4 bases and the V segment lost 6 bases, leaving 13 bases of the junction unmatched. This CDR3 has 17 residues. Germline values: CDR1 SGHNT, CDR2 YENEEA. CDR3 nucleotides: TGTGCCAGCAGTAGAGGAACCGGGACTAGCAAATACAATGAGCAGTTCTTC. Encoded protein: CASSRGTGTSKYNEQFF.

Points on this clone: The germline gene is not matched at one end of the junction; a read error may be the cause. The chain carries TRBV6-8 and TRBJ2-1; perhaps TRBD2 as D (7 bases). The germline V gene has CDR1 MNHGY and CDR2 SAAAGT. CDR3 length equals 15 residues. The CDR3 DNA is TGTGCCAGCAGTGACTCGGGGGGCTCCTTCGGTGAGCAGTTCTTC. Amino acids: CASSDSGGSFGEQFF.

This clone was seen only a few times. The gene calls are TRBV6-8 and TRBJ2-3; TRBD2 agrees at 8 bases. Per the germline V gene, CDR1 is MNHGY and CDR2 is SAAAGT. V dropped 7 bases and J dropped 6; count of bases not matched to a gene: 6. The CDR3 covers 13 residues. The CDR3 DNA reads as TGTGCCAGCAAAGTAGCGGGGATGGATACGCAGTATTTT. It codes for CASKVAGMDTQYF.

This clone was detected a few times. CDR3 region: CASSQGSTGAYEQYF. CDR3 coding DNA: TGTGCCAGCAGCCAAGGGTCGACAGGGGCCTACGAGCAGTACTTC. The chain links TRBV28 to TRBJ2-7; 8 positions match TRBD1. Trimming at V came to 6 bases and at J to 2 bases, leaving 9 bases not matched to a gene. Germline V gene sequence: CDR1 MDHEN, CDR2 SYDVKM. The CDR3 is made up of 15 amino acids.

The genes are TRBV12-5 and TRBJ1-3, with D possibly being TRBD1 (5 bases). Germline V lookup: CDR1 LGHNT, CDR2 FRNRAP. The CDR3 spans 15 residues. CDR3 loop: CASRPSGSSGNTIYF. In DNA, the CDR3 is TGTGCCAGCCGCCCATCAGGGAGCTCTGGAAACACCATATATTTT. The variable domain in full, with the rest retrieved from reference TRBV12-5 and TRBJ1-3, is DARVTQTPRHKVTEMGQEVTMRCQPILGHNTVFWYRQTMMQGLELLAYFRNRAPLDDSGMPKDRFSAEMPDATLATLKIQPSEPRDSAVYFCASRPSGSSGNTIYFGEGSWLTVV.

This clone came up a few times. V and J are TRBV10-2 and TRBJ2-5; D call uncertain. V gave up 4 bases and J gave up 5 bases, with 11 bases separating them. This CDR3 has 13 residues. Germline CDR1 and CDR2: WSHSY and SAAADI. CDR3 sequence reads: CASSVIVWETQYF. Here the CDR3 DNA reads TGCGCCAGCAGTGTCATTGTTTGGGAGACCCAGTACTTC.

This clone has just a few counts. The chain links TRBV19 to TRBJ1-1; D is unresolved. Germline loops: CDR1 LNHDA, CDR2 SQIVND (reference sequence). The CDR3 covers 13 residues. Trimming pared 7 bases from V and 1 base from J, leaving 10 bases between. The CDR3 DNA is TGTGCCAGTACGCGCTCAGAGAACACTGAAGCTTTCTTT. Protein product: CASTRSENTEAFF.

V usage is TRBV15 and J usage is TRBJ2-1, with 9 bases matching TRBD2. Trimming at V came to 0 bases and at J to 2 bases, leaving 5 bases not matched to a gene. Germline V gene sequence: CDR1 LNHNV, CDR2 YYDKDF (reference sequence). There are 17 residues in the CDR3. The CDR3 is CATSRDSQRGAYNEQFF. In nucleotides, the CDR3 is TGTGCCACCAGCAGAGATTCCCAGCGGGGGGCCTACAATGAGCAGTTCTTC.

This clone counts as medium-sized. The chain employs TRBV11-3 and TRBJ2-6; D call uncertain. This CDR3 has 16 residues. The ends were cut back, 5 bases at V and 0 bases at J, with 11 bases in the middle. Germline V lookup: CDR1 SGHNT, CDR2 YENEEA. DNA of the CDR3: TGTGCCAGCAGCGGCCGGACGGCCTCTGGGGCCAACGTCCTGACTTTC. Protein: CASSGRTASGANVLTF. Based on the CDR3 plus reference TRBV11-3 and TRBJ2-6, the full variable domain is EAGVVQSPRYKIIEKKQPVAFWCNPISGHNTLYWYLQNLGQGPELLIRYENEEAVDDSQLPKDRFSAERLKGVDSTLKIQPAELGDSAVYLCASSGRTASGANVLTFGAGSRLTVL.

By proportion, this clone is medium-sized. The chain links TRBV11-3 to TRBJ2-5; a weak D match, TRBD2 (6 bases). CDR1 is SGHNT and CDR2 is YENEEA in the germline V gene. This CDR3 has 17 amino acids. V was shortened by 2 bases and J by 6 bases, with 22 bases between the two germline ends. This CDR3 is CASSLHEGRDGGKTQYF. DNA for the CDR3: TGTGCCAGCAGCTTACACGAGGGGCGGGACGGGGGTAAGACCCAGTACTTC.

This clone turned up a few times. This chain joins TRBV6-8 and TRBJ2-5; D is possibly TRBD1 (5 bases). Germline V gene sequence: CDR1 MNHGY, CDR2 SAAAGT. Trimming took 2 bases from V and 3 from J, leaving 10 bases between them. There are 14 residues in the CDR3. In nucleotides, the CDR3 is TGTGCCAGCAGTTACCCCAGGGCTGAAGAGACCCAGTACTTC. The encoded protein is CASSYPRAEETQYF.

By share of the sample, this clone is hyperexpanded. The rearrangement uses TRBV11-3 and TRBJ2-1; the match to TRBD2 covers 7 bases. Trimming at V came to 0 bases and at J to 9 bases, leaving 8 bases not matched to a gene. CDR1 is SGHNT and CDR2 is YENEEA in the germline V gene. The CDR3 sequence is 15 residues long. The CDR3 bases are TGTGCCAGCAGCTTAGAGGCGGGAGCTTTCATTGAGCAGTTCTTC. Protein product: CASSLEAGAFIEQFF.

This clone was observed a handful of times. V usage is TRBV12-5 and J usage is TRBJ1-5; 11 nucleotides align to TRBD1. The CDR3 consists of 15 residues. Germline V gene data show CDR1 as LGHNT and CDR2 as FRNRAP. CDR3 sequence reads: CASNYGQGAVRPQHF. The CDR3 DNA is TGTGCCAGCAATTACGGACAGGGGGCGGTTCGGCCCCAGCATTTT.

Sample share makes this clone large (0.1 to 1%). CDR3 region: CASSLTAGETEQYF. CDR3 nucleotide sequence: TGTGCCAGCAGCTTAACAGCGGGAGAAACCGAGCAGTACTTC. The chain couples TRBV11-3 to TRBJ2-7; 8 bases agree with TRBD2. There are 14 residues in the CDR3. CDR1 and CDR2 from the germline V gene are SGHNT and YENEEA. With V trimmed by 2 bases and J by 6 bases, 6 bases remained unmatched.

This clone is labeled medium-sized. The V and J genes are TRBV11-3 and TRBJ1-3, with unresolved D. V was clipped by 3 bases and J by 1 base, with 10 bases between them. The germline V gene has CDR1 SGHNT and CDR2 YENEEA. This CDR3 is 15 amino acids long. The DNA for the CDR3 is TGTGCCAGCAGCTTGACGGGAAGGTCTGGAAACACCATATATTTT. This sequence encodes CASSLTGRSGNTIYF.

This clone is medium-sized in the sample. The genes are TRBV6-8 and TRBJ2-1; 7 nucleotides agree with TRBD2. Germline V gives CDR1 MNHGY, CDR2 SAAAGT. This CDR3 is built from 13 residues. The J segment lost 5 bases and the V segment lost 6 bases, leaving 4 bases of the junction unmatched. Here the CDR3 reads CASRPGTNNEQFF. DNA of the CDR3: TGTGCCAGCAGACCCGGGACTAACAATGAGCAGTTCTTC.

By share, this clone counts as medium-sized. The rearrangement joins TRBV7-1 to TRBJ1-5, with a tentative D call TRBD1 (6 bases). TRBV7-1 is reported as an ORF; its role is uncertain. Trimming took 6 bases from V and 5 from J, leaving 11 bases between them. This CDR3 has 13 residues. The CDR3 protein is CASRQGGDQPQHF. CDR3 DNA sequence: TGTGCCAGCAGACAGGGAGGGGATCAGCCCCAGCATTTT.